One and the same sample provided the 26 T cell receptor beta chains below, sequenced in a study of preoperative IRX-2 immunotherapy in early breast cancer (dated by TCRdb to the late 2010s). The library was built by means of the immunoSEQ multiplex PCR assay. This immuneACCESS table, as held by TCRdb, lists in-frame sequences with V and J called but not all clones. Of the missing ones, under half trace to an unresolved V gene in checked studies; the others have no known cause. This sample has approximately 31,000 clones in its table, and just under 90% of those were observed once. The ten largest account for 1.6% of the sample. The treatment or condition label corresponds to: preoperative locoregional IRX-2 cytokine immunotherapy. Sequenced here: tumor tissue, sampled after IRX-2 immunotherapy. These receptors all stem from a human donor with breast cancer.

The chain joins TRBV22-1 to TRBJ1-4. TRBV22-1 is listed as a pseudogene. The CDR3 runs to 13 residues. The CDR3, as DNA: TGTGCCACCAGTGATAAACGATCTACCTTCGGGCTTTTT. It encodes CATSDKRSTFGLF.

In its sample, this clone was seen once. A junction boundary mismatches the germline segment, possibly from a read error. CDR3 bases: TGCGCCAGCACCTTGGGGCGCGGAACTAATGAAAAACTGTTTTTT. This translates into CASTLGRGTNEKLFF. The gene calls are TRBV5-1 and TRBJ1-4, with a weak D call TRBD1 (5 bases). CDR1 and CDR2 from the germline V gene are SGHRS and YFSETQ. This CDR3 contains 15 residues.

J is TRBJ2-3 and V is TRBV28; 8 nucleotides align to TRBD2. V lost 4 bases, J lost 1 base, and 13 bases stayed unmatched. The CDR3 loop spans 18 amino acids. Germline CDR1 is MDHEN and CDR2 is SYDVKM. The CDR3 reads CASSSPLGAGARTDTQYF. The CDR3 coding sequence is TGTGCCAGCAGTTCACCCTTGGGAGCGGGGGCTCGCACAGATACGCAGTATTTT.

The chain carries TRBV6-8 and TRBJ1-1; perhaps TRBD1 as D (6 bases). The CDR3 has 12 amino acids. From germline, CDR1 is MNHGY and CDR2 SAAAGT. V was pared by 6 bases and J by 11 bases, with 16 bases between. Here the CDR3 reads CASRAGEALAFF. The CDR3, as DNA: TGTGCCAGCAGGGCAGGGGAGGCGTTGGCTTTCTTT.

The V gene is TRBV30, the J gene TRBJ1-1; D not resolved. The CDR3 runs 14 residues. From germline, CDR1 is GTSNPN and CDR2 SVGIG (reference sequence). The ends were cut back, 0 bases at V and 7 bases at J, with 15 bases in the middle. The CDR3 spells CAWSVPGAAGEAFF. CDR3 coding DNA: TGTGCCTGGAGTGTACCGGGAGCAGCGGGTGAAGCTTTCTTT.

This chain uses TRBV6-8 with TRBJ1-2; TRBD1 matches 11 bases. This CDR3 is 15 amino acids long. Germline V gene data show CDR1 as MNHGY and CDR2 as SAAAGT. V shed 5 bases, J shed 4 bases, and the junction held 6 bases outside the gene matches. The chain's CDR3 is CASSPGTGGPYGYTF. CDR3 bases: TGTGCCAGCAGTCCAGGGACAGGGGGGCCCTATGGCTACACCTTC.

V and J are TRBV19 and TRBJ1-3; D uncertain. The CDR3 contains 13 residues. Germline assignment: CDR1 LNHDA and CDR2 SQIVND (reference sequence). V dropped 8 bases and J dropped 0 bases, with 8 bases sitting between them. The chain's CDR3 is CASHWNSGNTIYF. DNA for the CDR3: TGTGCCAGTCATTGGAACTCTGGAAACACCATATATTTT.

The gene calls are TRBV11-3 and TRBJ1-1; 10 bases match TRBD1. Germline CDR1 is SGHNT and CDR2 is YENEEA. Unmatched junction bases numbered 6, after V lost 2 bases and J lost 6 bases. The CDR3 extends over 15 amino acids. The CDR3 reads CASSLWGTGDSEAFF. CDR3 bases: TGTGCCAGCAGCTTATGGGGGACAGGGGACTCTGAAGCTTTCTTT.

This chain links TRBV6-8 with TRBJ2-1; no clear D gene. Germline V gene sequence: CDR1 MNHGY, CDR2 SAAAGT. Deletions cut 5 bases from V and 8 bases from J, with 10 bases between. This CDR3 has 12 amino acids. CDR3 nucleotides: TGTGCCAGCAGTGCATGGGGATATGAGCAGTTCTTC. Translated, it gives CASSAWGYEQFF.

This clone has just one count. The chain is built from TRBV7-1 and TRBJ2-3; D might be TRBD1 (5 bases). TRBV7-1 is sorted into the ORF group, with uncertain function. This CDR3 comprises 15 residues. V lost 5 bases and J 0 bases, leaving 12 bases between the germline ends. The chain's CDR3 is CASSPQDISTDTQYF. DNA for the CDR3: TGTGCCAGCAGCCCCCAGGACATAAGCACAGATACGCAGTATTTT.

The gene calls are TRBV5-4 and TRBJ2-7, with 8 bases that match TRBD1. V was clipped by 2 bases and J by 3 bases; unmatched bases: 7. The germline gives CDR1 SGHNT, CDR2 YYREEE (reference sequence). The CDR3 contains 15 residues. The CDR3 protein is CASSFPDRGVYEQYV. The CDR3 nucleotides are TGTGCCAGCAGCTTCCCCGACAGGGGAGTCTACGAGCAGTACGTC.

CDR3 region: CASSSDPRDYGYTF. The CDR3, as DNA: TGCGCCAGCAGCTCTGACCCGAGGGACTATGGCTACACCTTC. The rearrangement uses TRBV5-1 and TRBJ1-2; D unclear. CDR1 and CDR2 from the germline V gene are SGHRS and YFSETQ. This CDR3 region has 14 residues. Trimming took off 3 bases at V and 3 bases at J, with 12 bases between the two ends.

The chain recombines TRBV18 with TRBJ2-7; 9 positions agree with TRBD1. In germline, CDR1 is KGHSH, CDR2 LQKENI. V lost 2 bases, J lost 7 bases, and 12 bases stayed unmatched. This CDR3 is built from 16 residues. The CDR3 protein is CASSPAGGTGRFEQYF. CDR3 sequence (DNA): TGTGCCAGCTCACCAGCGGGCGGGACAGGGCGATTTGAGCAGTACTTC.

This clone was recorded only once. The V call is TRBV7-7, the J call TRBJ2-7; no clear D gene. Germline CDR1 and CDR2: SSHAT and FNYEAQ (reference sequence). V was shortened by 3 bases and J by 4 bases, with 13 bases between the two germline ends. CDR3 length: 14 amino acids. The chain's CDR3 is CASSLYGGEYEQYV. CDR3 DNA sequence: TGTGCCAGCAGCTTGTACGGTGGAGAATACGAGCAGTACGTC.

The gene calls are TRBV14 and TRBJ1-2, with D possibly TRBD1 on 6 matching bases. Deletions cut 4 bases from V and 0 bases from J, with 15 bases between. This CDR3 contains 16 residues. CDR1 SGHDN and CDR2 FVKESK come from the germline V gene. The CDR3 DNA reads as TGTGCCAGCAGCCTGACCCGGACAGCCTCTAACTATGGCTACACCTTC. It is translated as CASSLTRTASNYGYTF.

The DNA for the CDR3 is TGTGCCTGGAGTCAGGGAAACTATGGCTACACCTTC. Translating gives CAWSQGNYGYTF. The J gene is TRBJ1-2, the V gene TRBV30, with a possible D match to TRBD1 (5 bases). The CDR3 loop spans 12 amino acids. V was pared by 2 bases and J by 2 bases, with 6 bases between. Germline assignment: CDR1 GTSNPN and CDR2 SVGIG (reference sequence).

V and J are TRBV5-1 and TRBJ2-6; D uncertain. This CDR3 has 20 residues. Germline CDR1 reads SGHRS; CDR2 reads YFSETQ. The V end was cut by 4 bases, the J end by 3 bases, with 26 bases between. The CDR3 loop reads CASSRRLTDSQEGGANVLTF. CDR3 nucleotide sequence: TGCGCCAGCAGCCGTAGATTAACAGACTCCCAAGAAGGTGGGGCCAACGTCCTGACTTTC.

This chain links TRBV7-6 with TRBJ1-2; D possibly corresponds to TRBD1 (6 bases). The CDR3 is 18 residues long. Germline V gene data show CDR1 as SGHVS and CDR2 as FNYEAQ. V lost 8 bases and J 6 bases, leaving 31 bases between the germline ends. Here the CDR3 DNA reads TGTGCCAGCGGTCGAATATGGGGGCAGAGCAAAGGAGGGGATGGCTACACCTTC. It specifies CASGRIWGQSKGGDGYTF.

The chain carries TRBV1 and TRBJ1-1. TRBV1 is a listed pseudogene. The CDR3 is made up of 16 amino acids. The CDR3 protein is CASSQEWLGGYTEAFF. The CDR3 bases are TGCGCCAGCAGCCAAGAATGGTTAGGCGGCTACACTGAAGCTTTCTTT.

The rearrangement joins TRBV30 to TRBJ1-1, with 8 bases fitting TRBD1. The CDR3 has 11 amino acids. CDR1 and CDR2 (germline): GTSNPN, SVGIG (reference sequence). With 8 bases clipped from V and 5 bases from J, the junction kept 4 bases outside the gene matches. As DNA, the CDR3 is TGTGCCGGATGGACAGGGACTGAAGCTTTCTTT. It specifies CAGWTGTEAFF.

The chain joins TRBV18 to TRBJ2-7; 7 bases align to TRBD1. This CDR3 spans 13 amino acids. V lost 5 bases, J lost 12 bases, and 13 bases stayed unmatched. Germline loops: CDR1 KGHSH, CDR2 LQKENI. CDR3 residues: CASSNSGTARTYV. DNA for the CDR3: TGTGCCAGCTCAAACTCAGGGACAGCGAGGACGTACGTC.

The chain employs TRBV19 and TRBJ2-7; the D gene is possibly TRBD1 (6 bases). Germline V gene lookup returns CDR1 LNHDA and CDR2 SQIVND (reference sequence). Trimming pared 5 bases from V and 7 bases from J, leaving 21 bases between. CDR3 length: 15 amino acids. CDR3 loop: CASSHRDTLPGEQYV. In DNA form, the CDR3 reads TGTGCCAGTAGTCACCGGGACACCCTCCCTGGGGAGCAGTACGTC.

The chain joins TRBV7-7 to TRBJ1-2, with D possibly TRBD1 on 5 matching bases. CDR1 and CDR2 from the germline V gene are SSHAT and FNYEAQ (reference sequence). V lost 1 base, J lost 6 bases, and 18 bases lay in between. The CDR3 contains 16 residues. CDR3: CASSLVGPYLGHGYTF. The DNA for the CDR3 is TGTGCCAGCAGCTTAGTGGGGCCCTACCTAGGTCATGGCTACACCTTC.

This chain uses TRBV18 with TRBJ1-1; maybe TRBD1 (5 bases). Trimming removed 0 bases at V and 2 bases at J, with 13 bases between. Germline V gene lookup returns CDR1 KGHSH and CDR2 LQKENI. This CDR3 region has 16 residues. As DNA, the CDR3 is TGTGCCAGCTCACCACCCGCAGGGTCCCTTAACACTGAAGCTTTCTTT. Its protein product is CASSPPAGSLNTEAFF.

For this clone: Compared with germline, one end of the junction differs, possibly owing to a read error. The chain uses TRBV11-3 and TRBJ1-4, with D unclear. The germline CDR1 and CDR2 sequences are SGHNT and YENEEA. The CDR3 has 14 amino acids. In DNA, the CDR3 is TGTGCCAGCAGATGGACGGCAACTAATGAAAAATTGTTTTTT. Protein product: CASRWTATNEKLFF.

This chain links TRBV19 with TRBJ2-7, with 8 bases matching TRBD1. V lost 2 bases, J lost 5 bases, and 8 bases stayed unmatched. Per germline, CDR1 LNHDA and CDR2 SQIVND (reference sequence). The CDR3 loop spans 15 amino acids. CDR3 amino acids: CASSIRTGSPHEQYF. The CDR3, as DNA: TGTGCCAGTAGTATACGGACAGGGAGTCCGCACGAGCAGTACTTC.